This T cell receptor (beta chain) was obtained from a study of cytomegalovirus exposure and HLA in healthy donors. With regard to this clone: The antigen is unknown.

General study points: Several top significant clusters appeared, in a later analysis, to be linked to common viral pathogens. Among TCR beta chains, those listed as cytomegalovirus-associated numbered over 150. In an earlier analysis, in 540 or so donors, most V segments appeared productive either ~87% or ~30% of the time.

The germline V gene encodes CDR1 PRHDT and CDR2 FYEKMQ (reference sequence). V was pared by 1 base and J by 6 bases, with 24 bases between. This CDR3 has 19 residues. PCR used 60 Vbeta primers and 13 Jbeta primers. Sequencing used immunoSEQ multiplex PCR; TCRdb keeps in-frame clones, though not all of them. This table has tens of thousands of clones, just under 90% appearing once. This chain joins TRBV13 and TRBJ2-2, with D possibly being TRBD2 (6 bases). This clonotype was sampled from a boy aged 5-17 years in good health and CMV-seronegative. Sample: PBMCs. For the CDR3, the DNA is TGTGCCAGCAGCTTAGTTTTCTCTTCCGACGGGGGTCGGGCCGGGGAGCTGTTTTTT. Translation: CASSLVFSSDGGRAGELFF.